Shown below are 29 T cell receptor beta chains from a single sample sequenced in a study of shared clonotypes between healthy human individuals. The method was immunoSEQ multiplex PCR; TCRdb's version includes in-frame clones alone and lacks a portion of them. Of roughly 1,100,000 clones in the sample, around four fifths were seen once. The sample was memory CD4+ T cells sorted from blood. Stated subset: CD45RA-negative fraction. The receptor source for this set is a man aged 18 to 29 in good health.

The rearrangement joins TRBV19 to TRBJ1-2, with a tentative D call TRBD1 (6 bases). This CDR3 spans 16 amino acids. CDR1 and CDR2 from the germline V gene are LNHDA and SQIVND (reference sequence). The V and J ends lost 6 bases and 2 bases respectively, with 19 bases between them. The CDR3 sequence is CASRLNRELWNYGYTF. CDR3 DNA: TGTGCCAGTAGACTGAACAGGGAATTGTGGAACTATGGCTACACCTTC.

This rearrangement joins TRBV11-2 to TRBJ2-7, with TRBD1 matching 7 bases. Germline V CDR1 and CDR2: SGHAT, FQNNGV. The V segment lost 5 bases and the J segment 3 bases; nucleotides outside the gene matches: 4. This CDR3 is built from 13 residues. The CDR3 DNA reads TGTGCCAGCAGCCAGGACAGGAACTACGAGCAGTACTTC. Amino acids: CASSQDRNYEQYF.

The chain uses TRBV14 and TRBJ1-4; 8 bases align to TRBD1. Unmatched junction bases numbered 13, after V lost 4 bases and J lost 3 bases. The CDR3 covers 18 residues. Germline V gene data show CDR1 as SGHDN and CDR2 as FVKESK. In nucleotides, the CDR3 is TGTGCCAGCAGCCTTGGGGGGACAGGCGGGACCCCTAATGAAAAACTGTTTTTT. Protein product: CASSLGGTGGTPNEKLFF.

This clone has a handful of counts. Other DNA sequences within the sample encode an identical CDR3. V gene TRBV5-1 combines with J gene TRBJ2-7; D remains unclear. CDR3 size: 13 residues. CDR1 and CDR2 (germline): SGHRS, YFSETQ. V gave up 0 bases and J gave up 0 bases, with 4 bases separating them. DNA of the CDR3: TGCGCCAGCAGCTTGGCCCCCTCCTACGAGCAGTACTTC. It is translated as CASSLAPSYEQYF.

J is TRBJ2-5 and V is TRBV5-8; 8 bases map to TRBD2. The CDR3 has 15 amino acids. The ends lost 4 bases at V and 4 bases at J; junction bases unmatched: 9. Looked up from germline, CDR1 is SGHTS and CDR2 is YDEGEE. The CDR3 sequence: CASSPPWRGAETQYF. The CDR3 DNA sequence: TGTGCCAGCAGCCCGCCGTGGCGGGGGGCAGAGACCCAGTACTTC.

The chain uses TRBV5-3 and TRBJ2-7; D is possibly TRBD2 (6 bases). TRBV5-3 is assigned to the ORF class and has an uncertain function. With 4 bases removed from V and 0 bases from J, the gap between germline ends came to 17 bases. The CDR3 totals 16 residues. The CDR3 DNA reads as TGTGCCAGAAGCGCGGGGCCACAGGAAAACTCCTACGAGCAGTACTTC. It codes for CARSAGPQENSYEQYF.

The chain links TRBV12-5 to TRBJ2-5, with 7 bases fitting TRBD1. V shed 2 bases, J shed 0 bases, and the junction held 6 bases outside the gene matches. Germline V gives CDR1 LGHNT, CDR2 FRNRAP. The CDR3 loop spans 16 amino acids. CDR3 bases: TGTGCTAGTGGTTTGAGGGACAGCCTCTACCAAGAGACCCAGTACTTC. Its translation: CASGLRDSLYQETQYF.

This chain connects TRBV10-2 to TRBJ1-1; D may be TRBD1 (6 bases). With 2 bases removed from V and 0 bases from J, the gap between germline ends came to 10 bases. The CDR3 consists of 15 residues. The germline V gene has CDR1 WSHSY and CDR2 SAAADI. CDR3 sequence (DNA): TGCGCCAGCAGTGAGACAGGGACGATGAACACTGAAGCTTTCTTT. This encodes CASSETGTMNTEAFF.

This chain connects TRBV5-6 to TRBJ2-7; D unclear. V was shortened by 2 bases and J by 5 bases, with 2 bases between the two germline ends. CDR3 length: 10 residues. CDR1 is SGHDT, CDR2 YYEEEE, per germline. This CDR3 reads CASSLHEQYF. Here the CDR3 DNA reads TGTGCCAGCAGCTTACACGAGCAGTACTTC. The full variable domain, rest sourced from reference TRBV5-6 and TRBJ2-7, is DAGVTQSPTHLIKTRGQQVTLRCSPKSGHDTVSWYQQALGQGPQFIFQYYEEEERQRGNFPDRFSGHQFPNYSSELNVNALLLGDSALYLCASSLHEQYFGPGTRLTVT.

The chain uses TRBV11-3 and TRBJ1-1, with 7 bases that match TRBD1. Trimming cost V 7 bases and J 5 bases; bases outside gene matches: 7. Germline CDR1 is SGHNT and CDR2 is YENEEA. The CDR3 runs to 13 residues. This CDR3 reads CASKIQGKTEAFF. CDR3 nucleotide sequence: TGTGCCAGCAAAATACAGGGGAAGACTGAAGCTTTCTTT.

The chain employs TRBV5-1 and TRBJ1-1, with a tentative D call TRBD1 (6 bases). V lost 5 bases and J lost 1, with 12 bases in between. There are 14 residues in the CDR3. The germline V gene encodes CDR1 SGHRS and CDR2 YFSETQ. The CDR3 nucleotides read TGCGCCAGCAGGGGGGGCACCACGAACACTGAAGCTTTCTTT. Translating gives CASRGGTTNTEAFF.

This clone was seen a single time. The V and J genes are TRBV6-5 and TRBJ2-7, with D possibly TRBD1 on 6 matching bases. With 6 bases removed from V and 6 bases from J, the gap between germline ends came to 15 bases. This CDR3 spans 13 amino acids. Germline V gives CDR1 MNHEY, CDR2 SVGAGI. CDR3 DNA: TGTGCCAGCAGACGGTCACAGGGTTTCGAGCAGTACTTC. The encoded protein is CASRRSQGFEQYF.

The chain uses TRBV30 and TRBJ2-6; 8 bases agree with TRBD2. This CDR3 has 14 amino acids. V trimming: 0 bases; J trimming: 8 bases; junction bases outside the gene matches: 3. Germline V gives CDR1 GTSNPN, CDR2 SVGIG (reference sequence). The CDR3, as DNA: TGTGCCTGGAGTGTACGGGGGGGAACCAACGTCCTGACTTTC. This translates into CAWSVRGGTNVLTF.

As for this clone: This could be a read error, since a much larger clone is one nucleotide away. The DNA for the CDR3 is TGTGCCAGCAGCCCAGGGGGCAATCAGCCCCAGCATTTT. Amino acids: CASSPGGNQPQHF. This chain links TRBV7-3 with TRBJ1-5; D might be TRBD1 (6 bases). The CDR3 consists of 13 residues. V lost 5 bases and J lost 2, with 7 bases in between. Germline V CDR1 and CDR2: SGHTA, FQGTGA.

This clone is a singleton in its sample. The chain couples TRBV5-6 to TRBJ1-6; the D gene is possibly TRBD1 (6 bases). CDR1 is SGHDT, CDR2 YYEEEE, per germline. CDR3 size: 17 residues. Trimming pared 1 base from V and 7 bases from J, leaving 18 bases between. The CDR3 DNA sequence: TGTGCCAGCAGCTTGCGATCGATCCAGGGGCAAAATTCACCCCTCCACTTT. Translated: CASSLRSIQGQNSPLHF.

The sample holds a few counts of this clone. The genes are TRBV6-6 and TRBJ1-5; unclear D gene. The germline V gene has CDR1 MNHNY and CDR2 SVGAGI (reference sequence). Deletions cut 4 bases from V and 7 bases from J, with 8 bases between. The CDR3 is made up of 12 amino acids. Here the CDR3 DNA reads TGTGCCAGCAGTTTACCGGGGCAGCCCCAGCATTTT. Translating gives CASSLPGQPQHF.

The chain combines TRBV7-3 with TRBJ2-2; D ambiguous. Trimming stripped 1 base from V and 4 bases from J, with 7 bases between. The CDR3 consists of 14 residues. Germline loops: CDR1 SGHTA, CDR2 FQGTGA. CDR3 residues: CASSLKTVTGELFF. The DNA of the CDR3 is TGTGCCAGCAGCTTAAAGACGGTCACCGGGGAGCTGTTTTTT.

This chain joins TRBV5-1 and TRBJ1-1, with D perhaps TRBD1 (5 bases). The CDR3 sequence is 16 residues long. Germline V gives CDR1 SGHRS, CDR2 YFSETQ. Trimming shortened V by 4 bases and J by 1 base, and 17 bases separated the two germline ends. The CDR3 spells CASSLSTRQGNTEAFF. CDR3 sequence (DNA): TGCGCCAGCAGCCTGTCCACACGGCAGGGGAACACTGAAGCTTTCTTT.

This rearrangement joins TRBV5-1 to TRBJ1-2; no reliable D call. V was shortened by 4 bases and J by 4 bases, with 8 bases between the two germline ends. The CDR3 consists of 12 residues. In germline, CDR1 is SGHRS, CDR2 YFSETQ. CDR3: CASSEGTYGYTF. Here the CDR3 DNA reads TGCGCCAGCAGCGAGGGAACCTATGGCTACACCTTC. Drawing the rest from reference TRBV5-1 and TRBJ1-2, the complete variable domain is KAGVTQTPRYLIKTRGQQVTLSCSPISGHRSVSWYQQTPGQGLQFLFEYFSETQRNKGNFPGRFSGRQFSNSRSEMNVSTLELGDSALYLCASSEGTYGYTFGSGTRLTVV.

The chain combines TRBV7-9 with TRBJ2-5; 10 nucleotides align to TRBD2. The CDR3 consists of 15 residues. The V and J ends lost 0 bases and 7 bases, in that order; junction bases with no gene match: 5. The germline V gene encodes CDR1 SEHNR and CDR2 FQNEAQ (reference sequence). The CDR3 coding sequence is TGTGCCAGCAGCTTAGCGAGCGGGGGGGCCGGGACCCAGTACTTC. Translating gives CASSLASGGAGTQYF. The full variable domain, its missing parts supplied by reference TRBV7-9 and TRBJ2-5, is DTGVSQNPRHKITKRGQNVTFRCDPISEHNRLYWYRQTLGQGPEFLTYFQNEAQLEKSRLLSDRFSAERPKGSFSTLEIQRTEQGDSAMYLCASSLASGGAGTQYFGPGTRLLVL.

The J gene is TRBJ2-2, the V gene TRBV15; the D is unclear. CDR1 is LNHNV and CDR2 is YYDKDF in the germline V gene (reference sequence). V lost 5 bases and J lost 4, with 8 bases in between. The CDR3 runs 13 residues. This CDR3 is CATSSRFTGELFF. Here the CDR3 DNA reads TGTGCCACCAGCTCTAGATTCACCGGGGAGCTGTTTTTT.

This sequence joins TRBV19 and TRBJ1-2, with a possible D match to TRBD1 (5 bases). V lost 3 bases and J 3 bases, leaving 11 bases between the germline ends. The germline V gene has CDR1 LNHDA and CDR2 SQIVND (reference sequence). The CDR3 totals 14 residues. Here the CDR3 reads CASSMRQGYYGYTF. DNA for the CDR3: TGTGCCAGTAGTATGAGGCAGGGCTACTATGGCTACACCTTC.

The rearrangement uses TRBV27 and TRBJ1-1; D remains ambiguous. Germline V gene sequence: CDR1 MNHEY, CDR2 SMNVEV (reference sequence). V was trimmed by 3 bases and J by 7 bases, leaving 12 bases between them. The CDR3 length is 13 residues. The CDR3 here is CASSLGGRIEAFF. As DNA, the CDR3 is TGTGCCAGCAGTTTGGGCGGGCGGATTGAAGCTTTCTTT.

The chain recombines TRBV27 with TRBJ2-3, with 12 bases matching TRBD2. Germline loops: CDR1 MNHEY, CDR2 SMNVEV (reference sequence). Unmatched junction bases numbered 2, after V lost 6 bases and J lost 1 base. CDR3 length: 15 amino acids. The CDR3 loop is CASSRLAGGTDTQYF. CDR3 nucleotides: TGTGCCAGCAGCCGACTAGCGGGAGGCACAGATACGCAGTATTTT.

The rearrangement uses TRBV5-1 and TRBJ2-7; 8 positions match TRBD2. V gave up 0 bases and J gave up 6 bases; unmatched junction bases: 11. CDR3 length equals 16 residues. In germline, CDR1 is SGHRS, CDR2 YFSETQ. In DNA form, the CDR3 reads TGCGCCAGCAGCTTGGCGGCGGGGACTAGTATACGCGAGCAGTACTTC. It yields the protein CASSLAAGTSIREQYF.

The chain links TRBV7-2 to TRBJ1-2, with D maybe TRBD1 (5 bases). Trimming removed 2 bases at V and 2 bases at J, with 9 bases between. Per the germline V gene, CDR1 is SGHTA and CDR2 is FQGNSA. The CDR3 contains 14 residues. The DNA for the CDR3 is TGTGCCAGCAGCTTAAGTGGGGGAAACTATGGCTACACCTTC. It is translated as CASSLSGGNYGYTF.

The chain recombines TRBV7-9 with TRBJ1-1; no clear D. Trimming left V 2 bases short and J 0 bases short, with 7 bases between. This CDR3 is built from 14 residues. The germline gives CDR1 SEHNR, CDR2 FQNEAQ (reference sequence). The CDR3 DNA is TGTGCCAGCAGCTTATCGCTACTGAACACTGAAGCTTTCTTT. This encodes CASSLSLLNTEAFF. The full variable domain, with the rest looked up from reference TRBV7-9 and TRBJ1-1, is DTGVSQNPRHKITKRGQNVTFRCDPISEHNRLYWYRQTLGQGPEFLTYFQNEAQLEKSRLLSDRFSAERPKGSFSTLEIQRTEQGDSAMYLCASSLSLLNTEAFFGQGTRLTVV.

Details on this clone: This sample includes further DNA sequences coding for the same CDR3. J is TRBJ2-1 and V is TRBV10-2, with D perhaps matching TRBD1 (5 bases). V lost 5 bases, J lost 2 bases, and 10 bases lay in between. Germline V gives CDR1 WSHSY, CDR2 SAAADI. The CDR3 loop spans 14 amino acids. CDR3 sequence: CASSPDTTYNEQFF. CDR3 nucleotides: TGCGCCAGCAGTCCGGACACAACCTACAATGAGCAGTTCTTC.

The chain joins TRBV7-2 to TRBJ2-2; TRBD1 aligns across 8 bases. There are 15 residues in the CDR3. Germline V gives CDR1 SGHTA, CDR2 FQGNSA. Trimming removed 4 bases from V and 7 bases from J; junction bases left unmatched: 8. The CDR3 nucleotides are TGTGCCAGCAGCTCCTGGCAGGGGGCGATCGGGGAGCTGTTTTTT. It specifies CASSSWQGAIGELFF.